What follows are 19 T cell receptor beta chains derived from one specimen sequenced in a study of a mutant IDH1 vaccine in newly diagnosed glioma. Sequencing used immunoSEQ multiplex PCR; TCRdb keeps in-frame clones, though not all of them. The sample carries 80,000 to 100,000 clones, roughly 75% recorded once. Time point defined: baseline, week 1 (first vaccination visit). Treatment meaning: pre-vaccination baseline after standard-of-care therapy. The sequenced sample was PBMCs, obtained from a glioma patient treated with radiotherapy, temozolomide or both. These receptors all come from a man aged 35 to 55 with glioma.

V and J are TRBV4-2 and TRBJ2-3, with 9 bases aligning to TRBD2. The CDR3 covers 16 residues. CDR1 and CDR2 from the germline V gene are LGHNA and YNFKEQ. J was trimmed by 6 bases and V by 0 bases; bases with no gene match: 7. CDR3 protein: CASSQEGASGADTQYF. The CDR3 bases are TGTGCCAGCAGCCAAGAAGGCGCTAGCGGGGCGGATACGCAGTATTTT.

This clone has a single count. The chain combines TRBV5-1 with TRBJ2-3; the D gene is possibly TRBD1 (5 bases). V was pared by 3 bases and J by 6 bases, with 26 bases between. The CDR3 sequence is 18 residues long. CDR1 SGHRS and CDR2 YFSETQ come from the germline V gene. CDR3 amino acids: CASSSGVATVLVGDTQYF. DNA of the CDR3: TGCGCCAGCAGCTCCGGTGTGGCGACAGTCCTAGTAGGGGATACGCAGTATTTT.

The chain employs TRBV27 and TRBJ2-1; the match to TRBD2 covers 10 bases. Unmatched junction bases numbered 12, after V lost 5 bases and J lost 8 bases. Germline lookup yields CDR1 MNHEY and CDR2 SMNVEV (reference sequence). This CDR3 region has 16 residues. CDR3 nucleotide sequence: TGTGCCAGCAGTCAACTCCGGGCTAGCGGGAGCTATGAGCAGTTCTTC. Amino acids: CASSQLRASGSYEQFF.

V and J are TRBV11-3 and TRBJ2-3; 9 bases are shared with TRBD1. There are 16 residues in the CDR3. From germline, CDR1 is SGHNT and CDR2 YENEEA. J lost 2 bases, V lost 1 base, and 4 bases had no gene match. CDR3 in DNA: TGTGCCAGCAGCTTAGCGACAGGGGGGCCCACAGATACGCAGTATTTT. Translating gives CASSLATGGPTDTQYF.

CDR3 DNA: TGTGCCAGCAGCTTAGCTGGGGGGCGCACAGATACGCAGTATTTT. This codes for CASSLAGGRTDTQYF. V is TRBV7-9 and J is TRBJ2-3, with D perhaps TRBD1 or TRBD2 (6 bases each). V shed 0 bases and J shed 1 base, with 8 bases lying between them. The CDR3 consists of 15 residues. CDR1 SEHNR and CDR2 FQNEAQ come from the germline V gene (reference sequence).

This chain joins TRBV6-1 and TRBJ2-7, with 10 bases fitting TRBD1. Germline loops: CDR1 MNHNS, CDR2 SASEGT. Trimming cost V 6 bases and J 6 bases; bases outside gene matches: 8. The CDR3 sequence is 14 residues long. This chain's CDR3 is CASSDWGQGTEQYF. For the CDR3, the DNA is TGTGCCAGCAGCGACTGGGGACAGGGGACCGAGCAGTACTTC.

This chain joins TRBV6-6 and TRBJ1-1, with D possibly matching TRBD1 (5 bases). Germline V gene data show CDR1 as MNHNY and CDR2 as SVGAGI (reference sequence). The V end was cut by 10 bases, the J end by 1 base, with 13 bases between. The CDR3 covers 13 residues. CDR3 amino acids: CAINVGGNTEAFF. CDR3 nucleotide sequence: TGTGCCATCAACGTCGGGGGGAACACTGAAGCTTTCTTT.

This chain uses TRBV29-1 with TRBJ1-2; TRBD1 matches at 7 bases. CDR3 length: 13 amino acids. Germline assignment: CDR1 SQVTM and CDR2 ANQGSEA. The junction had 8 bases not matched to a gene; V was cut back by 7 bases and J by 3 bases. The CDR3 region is CSGRQGPDYGYTF. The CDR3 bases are TGCAGCGGTCGACAGGGTCCGGACTATGGCTACACCTTC.

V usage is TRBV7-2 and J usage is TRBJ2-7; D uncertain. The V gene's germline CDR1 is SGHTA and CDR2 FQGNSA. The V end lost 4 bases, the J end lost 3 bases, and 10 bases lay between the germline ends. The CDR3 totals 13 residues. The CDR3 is CASSSRALYEQYF. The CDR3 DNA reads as TGTGCCAGCAGCTCCCGGGCCCTCTACGAGCAGTACTTC.

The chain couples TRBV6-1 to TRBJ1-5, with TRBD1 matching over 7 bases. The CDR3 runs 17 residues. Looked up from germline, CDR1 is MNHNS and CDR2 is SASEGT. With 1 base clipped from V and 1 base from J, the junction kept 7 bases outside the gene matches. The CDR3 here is CASSEVAGTASNQPQHF. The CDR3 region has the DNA TGTGCCAGCAGTGAAGTCGCGGGGACAGCAAGCAATCAGCCCCAGCATTTT.

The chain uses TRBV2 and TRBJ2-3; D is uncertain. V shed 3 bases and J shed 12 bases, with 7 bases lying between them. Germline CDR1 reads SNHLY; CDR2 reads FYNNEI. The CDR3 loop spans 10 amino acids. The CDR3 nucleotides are TGTGCCAGCAGTGAGACTTTACAGTATTTT. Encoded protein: CASSETLQYF.

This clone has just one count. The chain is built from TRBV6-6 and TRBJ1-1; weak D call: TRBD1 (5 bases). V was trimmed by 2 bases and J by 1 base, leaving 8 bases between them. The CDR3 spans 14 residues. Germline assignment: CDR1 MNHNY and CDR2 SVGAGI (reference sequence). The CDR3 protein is CASSYRGGNTEAFF. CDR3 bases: TGTGCCAGCAGTTACAGGGGCGGGAACACTGAAGCTTTCTTT.

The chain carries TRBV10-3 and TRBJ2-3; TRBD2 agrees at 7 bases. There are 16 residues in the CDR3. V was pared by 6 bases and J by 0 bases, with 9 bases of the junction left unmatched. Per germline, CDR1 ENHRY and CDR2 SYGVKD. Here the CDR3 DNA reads TGTGCCATCAGACGCCCGGGAGCGGGGAGCACAGATACGCAGTATTTT. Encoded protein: CAIRRPGAGSTDTQYF.

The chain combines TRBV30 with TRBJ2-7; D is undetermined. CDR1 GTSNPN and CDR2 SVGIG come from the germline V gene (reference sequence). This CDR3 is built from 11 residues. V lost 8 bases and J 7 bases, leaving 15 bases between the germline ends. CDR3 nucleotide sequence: TGTGCCGGTCACACCTTCCGGGAGCAGTACTTC. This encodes CAGHTFREQYF.

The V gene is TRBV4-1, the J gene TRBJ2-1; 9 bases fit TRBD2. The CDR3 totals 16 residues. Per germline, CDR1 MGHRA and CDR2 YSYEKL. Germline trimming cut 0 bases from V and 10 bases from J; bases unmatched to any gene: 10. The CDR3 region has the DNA TGCGCCAGCAGCCAAGATGATAGCGGGAGACTACGGGAGCAGTTCTTC. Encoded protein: CASSQDDSGRLREQFF.

CDR3 bases: TGTGCCAGCAGCCCTAGATTAGGGTCCCCTTCTGGCATTCAGTACTTC. Translation: CASSPRLGSPSGIQYF. The chain couples TRBV5-4 to TRBJ2-4; no clear D gene. Trimming removed 4 bases from V and 9 bases from J, with 23 bases in between. Germline CDR1 reads SGHNT; CDR2 reads YYREEE (reference sequence). The CDR3 is 16 residues long.

The CDR3 nucleotides are TGTGCCAGCAGTTTTTTAGCTGCCGGGACAGTCTACCCGGGGACCTTC. This gives the protein CASSFLAAGTVYPGTF. The chain is built from TRBV27 and TRBJ1-2; TRBD1 matches at 7 bases. The V and J ends lost 3 bases and 14 bases, in that order; junction bases with no gene match: 21. Germline V gene data show CDR1 as MNHEY and CDR2 as SMNVEV (reference sequence). The CDR3 has 16 residues.

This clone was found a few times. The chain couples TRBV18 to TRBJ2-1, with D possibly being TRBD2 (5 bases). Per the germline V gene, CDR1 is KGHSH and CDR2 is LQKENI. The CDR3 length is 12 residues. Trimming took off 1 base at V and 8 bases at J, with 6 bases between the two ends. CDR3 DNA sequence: TGTGCCAGCTCACCACAGGGAGATGAGCAGTTCTTC. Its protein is CASSPQGDEQFF.

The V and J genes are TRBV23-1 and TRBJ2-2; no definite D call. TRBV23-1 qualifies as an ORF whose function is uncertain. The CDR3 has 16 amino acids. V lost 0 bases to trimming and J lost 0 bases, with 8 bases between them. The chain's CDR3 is CASSQSGRTNTGELFF. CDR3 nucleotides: TGCGCCAGCAGTCAATCAGGACGCACGAACACCGGGGAGCTGTTTTTT.